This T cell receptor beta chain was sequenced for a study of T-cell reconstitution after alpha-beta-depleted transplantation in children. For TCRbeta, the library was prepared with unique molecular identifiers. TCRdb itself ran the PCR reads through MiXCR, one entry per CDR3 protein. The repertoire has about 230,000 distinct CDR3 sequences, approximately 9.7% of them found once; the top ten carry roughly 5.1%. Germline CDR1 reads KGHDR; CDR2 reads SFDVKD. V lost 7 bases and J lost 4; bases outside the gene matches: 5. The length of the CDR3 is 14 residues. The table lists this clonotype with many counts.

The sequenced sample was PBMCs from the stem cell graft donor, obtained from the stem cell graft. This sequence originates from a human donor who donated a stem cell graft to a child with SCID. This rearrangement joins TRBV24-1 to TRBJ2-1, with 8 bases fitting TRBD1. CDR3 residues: CATSPGTGYNEQFF. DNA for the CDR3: TGTGCCACCAGCCCCGGGACAGGTTACAATGAGCAGTTCTTC.